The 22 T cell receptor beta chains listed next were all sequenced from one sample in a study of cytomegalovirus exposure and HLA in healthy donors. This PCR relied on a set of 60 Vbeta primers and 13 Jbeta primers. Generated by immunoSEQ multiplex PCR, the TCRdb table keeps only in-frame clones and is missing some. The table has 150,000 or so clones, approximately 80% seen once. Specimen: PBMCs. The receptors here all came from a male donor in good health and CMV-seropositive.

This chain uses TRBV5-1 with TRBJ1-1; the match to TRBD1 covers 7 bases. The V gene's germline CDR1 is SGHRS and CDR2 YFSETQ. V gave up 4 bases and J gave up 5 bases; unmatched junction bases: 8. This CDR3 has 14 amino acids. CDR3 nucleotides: TGCGCCAGCAGCCCGACAGGGAGAAGAACTGAAGCTTTCTTT. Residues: CASSPTGRRTEAFF.

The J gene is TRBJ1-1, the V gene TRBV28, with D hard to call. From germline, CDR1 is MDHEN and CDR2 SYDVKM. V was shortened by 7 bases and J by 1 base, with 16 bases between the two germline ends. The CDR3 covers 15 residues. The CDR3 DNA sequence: TGTGCCAGCATTCCCGGCCTCGGAGCGAACACTGAAGCTTTCTTT. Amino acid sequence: CASIPGLGANTEAFF.

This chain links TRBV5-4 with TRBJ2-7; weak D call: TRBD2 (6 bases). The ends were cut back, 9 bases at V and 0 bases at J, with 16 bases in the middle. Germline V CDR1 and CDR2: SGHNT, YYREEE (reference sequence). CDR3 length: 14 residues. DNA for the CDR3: TGTGCCACCAGACGGGAGACTAGCTCCTACGAGCAGTACTTC. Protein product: CATRRETSSYEQYF.

This chain's CDR3 is CASSLTSYEQYF. The CDR3 coding sequence is TGTGCCAGCAGCTTAACTAGCTACGAGCAGTACTTC. The chain couples TRBV11-2 to TRBJ2-7, with D possibly TRBD2 on 5 matching bases. The CDR3 contains 12 residues. Germline V lookup: CDR1 SGHAT, CDR2 FQNNGV. V lost 2 bases to trimming and J lost 3 bases, with 5 bases between them.

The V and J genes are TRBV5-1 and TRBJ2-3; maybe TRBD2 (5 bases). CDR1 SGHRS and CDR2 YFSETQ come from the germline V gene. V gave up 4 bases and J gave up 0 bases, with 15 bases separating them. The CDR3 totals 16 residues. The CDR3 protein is CASSLMVLASTDTQYF. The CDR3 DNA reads TGCGCCAGCAGCCTGATGGTCTTAGCGAGCACAGATACGCAGTATTTT.

The CDR3 DNA follows: TGTGCCAGCAGCTTAGTCAACGAGCAGTACTTC. The encoded protein is CASSLVNEQYF. The chain combines TRBV7-2 with TRBJ2-7, with D unresolved. This CDR3 contains 11 residues. Germline CDR1 is SGHTA and CDR2 is FQGNSA. V was pared by 1 base and J by 5 bases, with 3 bases between.

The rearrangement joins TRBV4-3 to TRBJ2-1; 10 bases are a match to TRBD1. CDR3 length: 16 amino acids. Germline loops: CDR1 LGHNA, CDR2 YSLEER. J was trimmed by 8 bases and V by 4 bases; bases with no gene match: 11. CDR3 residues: CASSRTGTGERYEQFF. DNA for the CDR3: TGCGCCAGCAGCCGTACCGGGACAGGGGAGCGCTATGAGCAGTTCTTC.

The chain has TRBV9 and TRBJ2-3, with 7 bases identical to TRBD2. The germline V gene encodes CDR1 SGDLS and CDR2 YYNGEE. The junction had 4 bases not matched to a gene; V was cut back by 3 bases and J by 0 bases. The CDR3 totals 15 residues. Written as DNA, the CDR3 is TGTGCCAGCAGCGCTAGCGGAACTAGCACAGATACGCAGTATTTT. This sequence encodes CASSASGTSTDTQYF.

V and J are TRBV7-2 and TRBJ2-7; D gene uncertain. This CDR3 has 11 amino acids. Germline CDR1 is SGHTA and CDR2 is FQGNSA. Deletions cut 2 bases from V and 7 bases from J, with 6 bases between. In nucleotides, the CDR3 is TGTGCCAGCAGCTTATTGGCAGAGCAGTACTTC. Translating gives CASSLLAEQYF.

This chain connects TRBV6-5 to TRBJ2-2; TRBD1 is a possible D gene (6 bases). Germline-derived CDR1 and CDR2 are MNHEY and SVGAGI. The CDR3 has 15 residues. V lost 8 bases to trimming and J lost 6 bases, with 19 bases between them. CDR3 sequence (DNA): TGTGCCAGCGGCCTACAGGGAATCACCTCCGGGGAGCTGTTTTTT. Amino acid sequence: CASGLQGITSGELFF.

CDR3 protein: CASSQLGAGNTGELFF. In DNA form, the CDR3 reads TGCGCCAGCAGCCAATTGGGCGCAGGAAACACCGGGGAGCTGTTTTTT. This chain joins TRBV4-3 and TRBJ2-2, with D unclear. This CDR3 has 16 amino acids. Trimming stripped 2 bases from V and 2 bases from J, with 12 bases between. Germline V gene lookup returns CDR1 LGHNA and CDR2 YSLEER.

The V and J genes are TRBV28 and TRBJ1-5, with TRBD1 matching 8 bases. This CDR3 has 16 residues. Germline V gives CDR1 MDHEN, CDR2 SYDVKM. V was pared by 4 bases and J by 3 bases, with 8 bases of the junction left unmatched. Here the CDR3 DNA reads TGTGCCAGCAGTTCACCCGGACAGGGCCTCAATCAGCCCCAGCATTTT. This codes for CASSSPGQGLNQPQHF. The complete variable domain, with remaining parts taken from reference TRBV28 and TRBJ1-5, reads DVKVTQSSRYLVKRTGEKVFLECVQDMDHENMFWYRQDPGLGLRLIYFSYDVKMKEKGDIPEGYSVSREKKERFSLILESASTNQTSMYLCASSSPGQGLNQPQHFGDGTRLSIL.

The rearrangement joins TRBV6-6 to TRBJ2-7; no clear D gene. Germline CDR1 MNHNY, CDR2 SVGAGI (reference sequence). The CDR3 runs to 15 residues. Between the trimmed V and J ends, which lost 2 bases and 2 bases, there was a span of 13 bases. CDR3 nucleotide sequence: TGTGCCAGCAGTTACGCGGTCGGCCTTACCTACGAGCAGTACTTC. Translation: CASSYAVGLTYEQYF.

CDR3 region: CASSLGGKRSGNTIYF. The CDR3 DNA follows: TGTGCCAGCAGCTTAGGCGGGAAGCGCTCTGGAAACACCATATATTTT. This chain uses TRBV7-9 with TRBJ1-3; D remains unclear. The CDR3 is made up of 16 amino acids. CDR1 SEHNR and CDR2 FQNEAQ come from the germline V gene (reference sequence). Between the trimmed V and J ends, which lost 1 base and 0 bases, there was a span of 10 bases.

The CDR3 reads CASSLRTVNTGELFF. The CDR3 DNA reads as TGTGCCAGCAGCCTCCGGACAGTGAACACCGGGGAGCTGTTTTTT. V is TRBV7-6 and J is TRBJ2-2, with D maybe TRBD1 (6 bases). The V and J ends lost 5 bases and 1 base respectively, with 11 bases between them. CDR3 length equals 15 residues. Looked up from germline, CDR1 is SGHVS and CDR2 is FNYEAQ.

CDR3 DNA sequence: TGTGCCAGCTCACCAGTTGATTTAACAGGGGGCTTCTACGAGCAGTACTTC. This codes for CASSPVDLTGGFYEQYF. The chain combines TRBV18 with TRBJ2-7; 9 nucleotides align to TRBD1. The CDR3 spans 17 residues. Trimming removed 2 bases from V and 3 bases from J; junction bases left unmatched: 11. In germline, CDR1 is KGHSH, CDR2 LQKENI.

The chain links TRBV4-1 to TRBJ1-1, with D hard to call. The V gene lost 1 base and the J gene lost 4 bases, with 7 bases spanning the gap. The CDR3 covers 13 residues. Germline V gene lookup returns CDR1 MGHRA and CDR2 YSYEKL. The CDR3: CASSQVRGTEAFF. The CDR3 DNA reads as TGCGCCAGCAGCCAAGTACGGGGCACTGAAGCTTTCTTT.

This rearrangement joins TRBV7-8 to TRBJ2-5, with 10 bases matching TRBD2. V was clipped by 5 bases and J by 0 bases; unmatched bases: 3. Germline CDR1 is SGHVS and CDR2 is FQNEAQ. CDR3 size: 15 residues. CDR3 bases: TGTGCCAGCAGCCCAGGACTAGCGGACCAAGAGACCCAGTACTTC. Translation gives CASSPGLADQETQYF.

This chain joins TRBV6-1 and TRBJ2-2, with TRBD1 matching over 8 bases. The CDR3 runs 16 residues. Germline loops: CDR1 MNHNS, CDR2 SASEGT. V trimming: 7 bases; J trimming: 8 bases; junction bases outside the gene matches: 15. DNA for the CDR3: TGTGCCAGCATTGATAAGGACAGGGCGGGCCATGGGGAGCTGTTTTTT. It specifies CASIDKDRAGHGELFF.

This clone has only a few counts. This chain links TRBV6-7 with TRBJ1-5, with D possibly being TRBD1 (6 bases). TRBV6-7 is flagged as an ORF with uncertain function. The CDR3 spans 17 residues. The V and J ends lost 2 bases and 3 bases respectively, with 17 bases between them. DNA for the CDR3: TGTGCCAGCAGTTACCATCTTCTTACAGGGTTCAATCAGCCCCAGCATTTT. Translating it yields CASSYHLLTGFNQPQHF.

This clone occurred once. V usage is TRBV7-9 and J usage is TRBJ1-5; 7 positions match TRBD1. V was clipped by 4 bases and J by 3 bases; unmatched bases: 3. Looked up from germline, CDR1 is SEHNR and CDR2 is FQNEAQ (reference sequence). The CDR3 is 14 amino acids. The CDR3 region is CASSSGQTNQPQHF. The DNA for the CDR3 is TGTGCCAGCAGCTCGGGACAGACCAATCAGCCCCAGCATTTT. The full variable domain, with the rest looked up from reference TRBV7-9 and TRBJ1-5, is DTGVSQNPRHKITKRGQNVTFRCDPISEHNRLYWYRQTLGQGPEFLTYFQNEAQLEKSRLLSDRFSAERPKGSFSTLEIQRTEQGDSAMYLCASSSGQTNQPQHFGDGTRLSIL.

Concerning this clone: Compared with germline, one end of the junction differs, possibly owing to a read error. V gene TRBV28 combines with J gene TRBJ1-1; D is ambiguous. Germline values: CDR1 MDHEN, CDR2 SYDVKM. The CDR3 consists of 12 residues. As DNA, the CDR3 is TGTGCCAGCACGGAGCGTAACATTGAAGCTTTCTTT. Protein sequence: CASTERNIEAFF.